This T cell receptor beta chain emerged from a study of blood T cell repertoires in COVID-19. Study information: Sources were T cells, B-cell-depleted T cells, or PBMCs; the material itself was cDNA or gDNA.

Trimming cost V 4 bases and J 0 bases, with 10 bases left between them. CDR1 SEHNR and CDR2 FQNEAQ come from the germline V gene (reference sequence). There are 15 residues in the CDR3. Clones were sequenced by immunoSEQ multiplex PCR, and TCRdb holds only the in-frame ones, with some missing. In the table there are over 350,000 clones, roughly 90% of which are singletons. The sequenced material came from PBMCs or T cells enriched from blood (not recorded which). This sequence was found in a woman aged 40 to 50 who had been exposed to COVID-19. V is TRBV7-9 and J is TRBJ1-3; no clear D gene. CDR3 DNA: TGTGCCAGCAGCTCAAACACCGTCTCTGGAAACACCATATATTTT. Translation gives CASSSNTVSGNTIYF.